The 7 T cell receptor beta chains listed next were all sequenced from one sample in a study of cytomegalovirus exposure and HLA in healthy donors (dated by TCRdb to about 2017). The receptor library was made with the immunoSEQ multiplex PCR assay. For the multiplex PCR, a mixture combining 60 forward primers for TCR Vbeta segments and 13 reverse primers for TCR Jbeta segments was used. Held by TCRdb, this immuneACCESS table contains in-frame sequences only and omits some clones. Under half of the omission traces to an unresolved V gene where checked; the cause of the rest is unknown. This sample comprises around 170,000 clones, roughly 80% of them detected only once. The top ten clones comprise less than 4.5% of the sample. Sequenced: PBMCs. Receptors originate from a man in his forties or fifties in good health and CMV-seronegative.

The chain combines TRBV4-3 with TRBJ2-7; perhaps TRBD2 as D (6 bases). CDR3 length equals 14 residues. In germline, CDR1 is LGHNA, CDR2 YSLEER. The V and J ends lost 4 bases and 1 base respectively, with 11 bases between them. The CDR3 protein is CASSPAGNSYEQYF. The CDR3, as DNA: TGCGCCAGCAGCCCCGCGGGGAATTCCTACGAGCAGTACTTC.

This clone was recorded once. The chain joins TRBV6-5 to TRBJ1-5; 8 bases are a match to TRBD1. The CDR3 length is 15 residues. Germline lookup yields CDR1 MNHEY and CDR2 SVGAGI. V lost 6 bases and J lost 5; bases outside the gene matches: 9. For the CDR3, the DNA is TGTGCCAGCAGGCCGGACAGGGCGAGGGATCAGCCCCAGCATTTT. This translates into CASRPDRARDQPQHF.

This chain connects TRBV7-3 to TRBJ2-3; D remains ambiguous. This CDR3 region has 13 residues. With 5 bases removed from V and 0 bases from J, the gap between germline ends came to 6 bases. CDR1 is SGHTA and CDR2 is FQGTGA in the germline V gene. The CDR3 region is CASSITSTDTQYF. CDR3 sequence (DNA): TGTGCCAGCAGCATCACTAGCACAGATACGCAGTATTTT.

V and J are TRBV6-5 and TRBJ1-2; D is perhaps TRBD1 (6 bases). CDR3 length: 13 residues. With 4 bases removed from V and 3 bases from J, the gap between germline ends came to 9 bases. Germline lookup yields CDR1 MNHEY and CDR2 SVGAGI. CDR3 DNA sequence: TGTGCCAGCAGTTCAGGGGTAGACTATGGCTACACCTTC. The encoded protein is CASSSGVDYGYTF.

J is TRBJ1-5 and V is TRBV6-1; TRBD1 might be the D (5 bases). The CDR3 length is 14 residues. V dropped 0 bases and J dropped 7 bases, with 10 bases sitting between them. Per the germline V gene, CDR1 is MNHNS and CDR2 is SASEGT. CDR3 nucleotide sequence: TGTGCCAGCAGTGAAGCAGGGGCTGGCCAGCCCCAGCATTTT. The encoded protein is CASSEAGAGQPQHF.

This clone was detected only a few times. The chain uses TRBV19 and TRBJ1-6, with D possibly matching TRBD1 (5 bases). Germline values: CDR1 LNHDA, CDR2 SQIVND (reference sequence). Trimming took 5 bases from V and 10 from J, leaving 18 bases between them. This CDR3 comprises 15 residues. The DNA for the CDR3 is TGTGCCAGTAGTCCCCGGACCGACGGGGGATCACCCCTCCACTTT. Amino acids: CASSPRTDGGSPLHF.

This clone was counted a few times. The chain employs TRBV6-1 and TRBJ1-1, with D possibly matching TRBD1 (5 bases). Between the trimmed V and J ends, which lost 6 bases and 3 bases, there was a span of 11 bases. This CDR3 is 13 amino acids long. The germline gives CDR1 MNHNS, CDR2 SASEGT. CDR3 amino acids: CASRGPMDTEAFF. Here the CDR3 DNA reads TGTGCCAGCAGGGGGCCGATGGACACTGAAGCTTTCTTT.